One sample yielded the 11 T cell receptor beta chains listed below, sequenced in a study of blood T cell repertoires in COVID-19. The assay was immunoSEQ multiplex PCR, and TCRdb's table has in-frame clones only and misses some. The sample shows about 100,000 clones, 80% to 90% of them seen only once. Sequences were obtained from PBMCs or T cells enriched from blood (not recorded which). The receptors shown here come from a woman between 50 and 59 years old who had recovered from COVID-19.

This chain links TRBV30 with TRBJ2-7; TRBD2 aligns across 7 bases. The germline V gene encodes CDR1 GTSNPN and CDR2 SVGIG (reference sequence). V shed 0 bases and J 2 bases; nucleotides not matched to a gene: 4. There are 14 residues in the CDR3. CDR3 coding DNA: TGTGCCTGGAGTGTAACCCGGGAGGCCTACGAGCAGTACTTC. Protein product: CAWSVTREAYEQYF.

The rearrangement links TRBV2 to TRBJ1-2, with a weak D call TRBD1 (5 bases). The CDR3 is 15 amino acids. The V end was cut by 0 bases, the J end by 4 bases, with 12 bases between. CDR1 is SNHLY, CDR2 FYNNEI, per germline. The CDR3 loop is CASSEAPTAVYGYTF. The CDR3 region has the DNA TGTGCCAGCAGTGAAGCGCCGACAGCCGTCTATGGCTACACCTTC.

The chain uses TRBV28 and TRBJ2-7, with D tentatively TRBD2 (6 bases). Germline-derived CDR1 and CDR2 are MDHEN and SYDVKM. This CDR3 is 15 amino acids long. V lost 7 bases, J lost 2 bases, and 18 bases lay in between. Here the CDR3 DNA reads TGTGCCAGCACCCCTTTTCGGGGGAGCGCCTACGAGCAGTACTTC. Residues: CASTPFRGSAYEQYF.

The chain joins TRBV27 to TRBJ2-2; 11 bases are a match to TRBD1. The CDR3 runs to 14 residues. Germline V CDR1 and CDR2: MNHEY, SMNVEV (reference sequence). The junction had 3 bases not matched to a gene; V was cut back by 5 bases and J by 7 bases. The CDR3 DNA reads as TGTGCCAGCAGTGCGGGACAGGGGGTCGGGGAGCTGTTTTTT. Its translation is CASSAGQGVGELFF.

CDR3 sequence (DNA): TGTGCCATCAGTGAGGAGGGGGCCCAGCCCCAGCATTTT. The encoded protein is CAISEEGAQPQHF. V is TRBV10-3 and J is TRBJ1-5, with 7 nucleotides matching TRBD1. The germline V gene encodes CDR1 ENHRY and CDR2 SYGVKD. The CDR3 is 13 residues long. The V segment lost 2 bases and the J segment 7 bases; nucleotides outside the gene matches: 2.

The chain couples TRBV3-1 (or the pseudogene TRBV3-2) to TRBJ2-3; D gene unclear. This CDR3 has 15 residues. Germline CDR1 and CDR2: LGHDT and YNNKEL (reference sequence). The germline V and J ends were trimmed by 0 bases and 2 bases, with 9 bases remaining between them. The CDR3 region is CASSQDRVLTDTQYF. The CDR3 DNA reads TGTGCCAGCAGCCAAGATCGGGTACTCACAGATACGCAGTATTTT.

V gene TRBV28 combines with J gene TRBJ2-7; D may be TRBD1 (6 bases). The germline CDR1 and CDR2 sequences are MDHEN and SYDVKM. Trimming stripped 8 bases from V and 7 bases from J, with 15 bases between. CDR3 length: 12 residues. The CDR3 DNA reads as TGTGCCAGCGGGCTGGGGGCGAGTGAGCAGTACTTC. It codes for CASGLGASEQYF.

The CDR3 DNA follows: TGTGCCAGCACTAAAACAGGGTACACCGGGGAGCTGTTTTTT. Translated, it gives CASTKTGYTGELFF. The chain carries TRBV6-5 and TRBJ2-2; possible D gene TRBD1, 6 bases. The V end was cut by 7 bases, the J end by 3 bases, with 12 bases between. This CDR3 contains 14 residues. Germline values: CDR1 MNHEY, CDR2 SVGAGI.

The rearrangement joins TRBV19 to TRBJ2-7, with D maybe TRBD2 (5 bases). CDR3 size: 15 residues. V lost 6 bases to trimming and J lost 5 bases, with 20 bases between them. CDR1 is LNHDA, CDR2 SQIVND, per germline (reference sequence). CDR3 region: CASRRSGRSGDEQYF. The CDR3 DNA follows: TGTGCCAGTAGGAGGAGCGGCCGATCCGGGGACGAGCAGTACTTC.

The chain has TRBV2 and TRBJ2-5, with 8 positions matching TRBD2. The V gene end was trimmed by 3 bases and the J gene end by 1 base; junction bases not matched to a gene: 7. The CDR3 loop spans 16 amino acids. Germline values: CDR1 SNHLY, CDR2 FYNNEI. In DNA, the CDR3 is TGTGCCAGCAGTGAGCGGGCGGCGGGGGGCCAAGAGACCCAGTACTTC. This encodes CASSERAAGGQETQYF.

This sequence joins TRBV2 and TRBJ2-3; D is perhaps TRBD2 (6 bases). The CDR3 is made up of 16 amino acids. V was clipped by 8 bases and J by 6 bases, with 24 bases between them. Germline CDR1 is SNHLY and CDR2 is FYNNEI. CDR3 nucleotides: TGTGCCAGCTATTTTAGGACTACACTCTTTGCTGATACGCAGTATTTT. This codes for CASYFRTTLFADTQYF. The whole variable domain, filled in from reference TRBV2 and TRBJ2-3, reads EPEVTQTPSHQVTQMGQEVILRCVPISNHLYFYWYRQILGQKVEFLVSFYNNEISEKSEIFDDQFSVERPDGSNFTLKIRSTKLEDSAMYFCASYFRTTLFADTQYFGPGTRLTVL.